The 20 T cell receptor beta chains in this list originate from one sample, sequenced in a study of blood T cell repertoires in COVID-19. The table came from immunoSEQ multiplex PCR; TCRdb's copy has only in-frame clones and leaves some out. Here the sample spans 230,000 or so clones, 84% being singletons. The sample comprised peripheral blood. The receptors stem from a man aged 25-45 years with active or convalescent COVID-19.

The V gene is TRBV18, the J gene TRBJ1-5; no clear D. The length of the CDR3 is 14 residues. Trimming cost V 1 base and J 6 bases, with 10 bases left between them. From germline, CDR1 is KGHSH and CDR2 LQKENI. In nucleotides, the CDR3 is TGTGCCAGCTCACCACGAGGCGGTGCTCAGCCCCAGCATTTT. It yields the protein CASSPRGGAQPQHF.

This chain uses TRBV5-4 with TRBJ1-1, with 7 bases aligning to TRBD1. J was trimmed by 1 base and V by 4 bases; bases with no gene match: 4. The germline CDR1 and CDR2 sequences are SGHNT and YYREEE (reference sequence). This CDR3 is 14 amino acids long. The DNA for the CDR3 is TGTGCCAGCAGCCCGGGGGACAGGAACACTGAAGCTTTCTTT. This translates into CASSPGDRNTEAFF.

The chain recombines TRBV2 with TRBJ2-7; D is possibly TRBD1 (6 bases). The length of the CDR3 is 14 residues. Per the germline V gene, CDR1 is SNHLY and CDR2 is FYNNEI. Trimming left V 6 bases short and J 5 bases short, with 17 bases between. In nucleotides, the CDR3 is TGTGCCAGCAGCCTAACAGGGACGGGTCACGAGCAGTACTTC. Its translation is CASSLTGTGHEQYF.

This clone was counted ten times or more. The chain links TRBV11-2 to TRBJ1-2; TRBD1 agrees at 8 bases. Trimming removed 2 bases from V and 5 bases from J; junction bases left unmatched: 10. This CDR3 is built from 16 residues. Germline-derived CDR1 and CDR2 are SGHAT and FQNNGV. The CDR3 is CASSLILPGTGYGYTF. The CDR3 DNA reads as TGTGCCAGCAGCTTAATCCTTCCCGGGACAGGTTATGGCTACACCTTC.

The chain is built from TRBV30 and TRBJ1-6, with D unresolved. CDR1 is GTSNPN and CDR2 is SVGIG in the germline V gene (reference sequence). V lost 0 bases to trimming and J lost 0 bases, with 15 bases between them. The CDR3 extends over 18 amino acids. The CDR3: CAWSVNPRVFSYNSPLHF. CDR3 nucleotides: TGTGCCTGGAGTGTAAACCCACGAGTATTCTCCTATAATTCACCCCTCCACTTT.

This clone occurred once. The sample holds other DNA sequences that translate to the same CDR3. This chain connects TRBV5-1 to TRBJ2-7; tentatively, D is TRBD2 (7 bases). The V end was cut by 4 bases, the J end by 0 bases, with 17 bases between. The CDR3 consists of 16 residues. CDR1 is SGHRS, CDR2 YFSETQ, per germline. In DNA, the CDR3 is TGCGCCAGCAGCCCCAGGGGCGCGGGGGCCTCCTACGAGCAGTACTTC. It codes for CASSPRGAGASYEQYF.

The rearrangement links TRBV5-8 to TRBJ1-5; 9 bases align to TRBD1. The CDR3 is 18 residues long. Looked up from germline, CDR1 is SGHTS and CDR2 is YDEGEE. J was trimmed by 5 bases and V by 2 bases; bases with no gene match: 14. The CDR3 loop is CASSFSRDRALLHQPQHF. DNA of the CDR3: TGTGCCAGCAGCTTTTCCCGGGACAGGGCGCTTCTTCATCAGCCCCAGCATTTT. Supplemented by reference TRBV5-8 and TRBJ1-5, the full variable domain reads EAGVTQSPTHLIKTRGQQATLRCSPISGHTSVYWYQQALGLGLQFLLWYDEGEERNRGNFPPRFSGRQFPNYSSELNVNALELEDSALYLCASSFSRDRALLHQPQHFGDGTRLSIL.

There are a few counts of this clone. The J gene is TRBJ1-4, the V gene TRBV19; 7 bases fit TRBD1. The CDR3 covers 14 residues. CDR1 is LNHDA and CDR2 is SQIVND in the germline V gene (reference sequence). Trimming removed 5 bases from V and 4 bases from J; junction bases left unmatched: 4. CDR3 nucleotide sequence: TGTGCCAGTAGTGCGGGACAGAATAATGAAAAACTGTTTTTT. Translation: CASSAGQNNEKLFF.

V and J are TRBV5-1 and TRBJ2-7; 9 bases align to TRBD2. V dropped 0 bases and J dropped 1; count of bases not matched to a gene: 2. CDR3 length: 15 amino acids. Germline CDR1 and CDR2: SGHRS and YFSETQ. CDR3 in amino acids: CASSLGSGGSYEQYF. The DNA of the CDR3 is TGCGCCAGCAGCTTGGGTAGCGGGGGATCCTACGAGCAGTACTTC.

This clone was seen a few times. The chain recombines TRBV6-5 with TRBJ2-7; no clear D. The CDR3 contains 13 residues. Trimming took 2 bases from V and 4 from J, leaving 9 bases between them. Germline lookup yields CDR1 MNHEY and CDR2 SVGAGI. The CDR3 is CASSYGSFYEQYF. CDR3 coding DNA: TGTGCCAGCAGTTACGGCAGTTTTTACGAGCAGTACTTC.

The chain is built from TRBV30 and TRBJ2-6; weak D call: TRBD1 (6 bases). Germline V gene data show CDR1 as GTSNPN and CDR2 as SVGIG (reference sequence). The CDR3 is 14 residues long. With 6 bases removed from V and 1 base from J, the gap between germline ends came to 10 bases. CDR3 coding DNA: TGTGCCTGCCCCGGACAGTCTGGGGCCAACGTCCTGACTTTC. Protein: CACPGQSGANVLTF.

The table lists this clone with a few counts. This chain uses TRBV14 with TRBJ1-5, with a tentative D call TRBD1 (5 bases). Germline loops: CDR1 SGHDN, CDR2 FVKESK. V lost 3 bases and J lost 7, with 13 bases in between. This CDR3 spans 14 amino acids. The CDR3 DNA follows: TGTGCCAGCAGCCACCGGGGGTACGGCCAGCCCCAGCATTTT. This codes for CASSHRGYGQPQHF.

This rearrangement joins TRBV27 to TRBJ2-1; 7 nucleotides match TRBD2. The CDR3 runs 13 residues. Unmatched junction bases numbered 5, after V lost 5 bases and J lost 7 bases. Germline V gene lookup returns CDR1 MNHEY and CDR2 SMNVEV (reference sequence). The CDR3 sequence is CASSPNGRNEQFF. In DNA form, the CDR3 reads TGTGCCAGCAGTCCAAACGGGAGGAATGAGCAGTTCTTC.

The chain joins TRBV5-6 to TRBJ1-3, with D maybe TRBD1 (6 bases). The CDR3 totals 16 residues. V was pared by 4 bases and J by 5 bases, with 19 bases between. CDR1 is SGHDT, CDR2 YYEEEE, per germline. CDR3 amino acids: CASSAHHGQLRNTIYF. DNA of the CDR3: TGTGCCAGCAGCGCTCATCACGGACAGCTTCGAAACACCATATATTTT.

The genes are TRBV13 and TRBJ2-7; possible D gene TRBD1, 6 bases. Germline values: CDR1 PRHDT, CDR2 FYEKMQ (reference sequence). The CDR3 consists of 19 residues. Trimming took off 4 bases at V and 3 bases at J, with 28 bases between the two ends. In DNA, the CDR3 is TGTGCCAGCAGCTACCTACCCGACAGGTCACCGCCGGGGTACTACGAGCAGTACTTC. It yields the protein CASSYLPDRSPPGYYEQYF.

The chain links TRBV5-1 to TRBJ1-1; D might be TRBD1 (5 bases). In germline, CDR1 is SGHRS, CDR2 YFSETQ. Trimming took off 2 bases at V and 4 bases at J, with 12 bases between the two ends. CDR3 length equals 14 residues. CDR3 DNA: TGCGCCAGCAGCTTCAGGGTGGGGGGCACTGAAGCTTTCTTT. This sequence encodes CASSFRVGGTEAFF.

This chain links TRBV18 with TRBJ1-1, with unresolved D. Trimming cost V 2 bases and J 6 bases, with 10 bases left between them. The CDR3 consists of 13 residues. Germline values: CDR1 KGHSH, CDR2 LQKENI. CDR3 amino acids: CASSPSPNSEAFF. The CDR3 DNA is TGTGCCAGCTCACCATCTCCTAATTCTGAAGCTTTCTTT.

V gene TRBV24-1 combines with J gene TRBJ2-5; 7 bases are shared with TRBD2. CDR3 length: 14 residues. In germline, CDR1 is KGHDR, CDR2 SFDVKD. Trimming took 11 bases from V and 0 from J; bases not matched to a gene: 8. The CDR3 sequence is CAKQRGEYQETQYF. For the CDR3, the DNA is TGTGCCAAACAGCGGGGTGAGTACCAAGAGACCCAGTACTTC.

The rearrangement joins TRBV15 to TRBJ2-1, with 8 positions matching TRBD2. Trimming cost V 3 bases and J 4 bases; bases outside gene matches: 5. CDR1 is LNHNV and CDR2 is YYDKDF in the germline V gene (reference sequence). This CDR3 region has 15 residues. The CDR3 nucleotides read TGTGCCACCAGCAGGACTGGCGGGGGGTACAATGAGCAGTTCTTC. Its translation: CATSRTGGGYNEQFF. The whole variable domain, filled in from reference TRBV15 and TRBJ2-1, reads DAMVIQNPRYQVTQFGKPVTLSCSQTLNHNVMYWYQQKSSQAPKLLFHYYDKDFNNEADTPDNFQSRRPNTSFCFLDIRSPGLGDTAMYLCATSRTGGGYNEQFFGPGTRLTVL.

This clone has a single count. The chain is built from TRBV19 and TRBJ1-6; D is ambiguous. The germline CDR1 and CDR2 sequences are LNHDA and SQIVND (reference sequence). Trimming cost V 6 bases and J 2 bases, with 11 bases left between them. The CDR3 consists of 15 residues. The CDR3 DNA follows: TGTGCCAGTAGGGCTGGAGTGGCCTATAATTCACCCCTCCACTTT. It codes for CASRAGVAYNSPLHF.